A selection of T cell receptor beta chains follows, all from one sample in a study of blood T cell repertoires in COVID-19. TCRdb's table, derived via immunoSEQ multiplex PCR, lists solely in-frame clones and lacks some. Here the sample spans about 180,000 clones, roughly 84% being singletons. Sequences were obtained from PBMCs or T cells enriched from blood (not recorded which). The receptor source for this set is a man in his sixties who had recovered from COVID-19. The CDR3 runs from the conserved cysteine through the conserved F or W. Fields, in order: J gene, clone size, V gene, CDR3 protein. Not every row has a clone size; where given, it reads once, few, many or a size class.

j_gene: TRBJ1-5
abundance: NA
v_gene: TRBV28
CDR3aa: CASREGNQPQHF

j_gene: TRBJ1-1
abundance: NA
v_gene: TRBV19
CDR3aa: CAAKTEPYTEAFF

j_gene: TRBJ2-1
abundance: few
v_gene: TRBV28
CDR3aa: CASSTVNRGQGPRQFF

j_gene: TRBJ2-5
abundance: NA
v_gene: TRBV3-1/TRBV3-2
CDR3aa: CASSQSTPGLAGGLFQYF

j_gene: TRBJ2-7
abundance: NA
v_gene: TRBV27
CDR3aa: CASSLGRGYEQYF

j_gene: TRBJ2-1
abundance: NA
v_gene: TRBV7-9
CDR3aa: CASSLLAGDNEQFF

j_gene: TRBJ2-2
abundance: NA
v_gene: TRBV28
CDR3aa: CASRAPLATLGTGELFF

j_gene: TRBJ2-5
abundance: NA
v_gene: TRBV14
CDR3aa: CASSLDRVGTQYF

j_gene: TRBJ1-2
abundance: NA
v_gene: TRBV19
CDR3aa: CASSKGVYGYTF

j_gene: TRBJ1-4
abundance: NA
v_gene: TRBV29-1
CDR3aa: CSVDEDGRGEKLFF

j_gene: TRBJ2-6
abundance: NA
v_gene: TRBV6-5
CDR3aa: CASSSAANSGANVLTF

j_gene: TRBJ2-1
abundance: NA
v_gene: TRBV6-5
CDR3aa: CASSSRTYPYNEQFF

j_gene: TRBJ2-5
abundance: NA
v_gene: TRBV19
CDR3aa: CASRSVRGGETQYF

j_gene: TRBJ1-5
abundance: NA
v_gene: TRBV19
CDR3aa: CASSKTGGNQPQHF

j_gene: TRBJ1-1
abundance: once
v_gene: TRBV19
CDR3aa: CASSTLDRSTEAFF

j_gene: TRBJ1-1
abundance: once
v_gene: TRBV5-4
CDR3aa: CASSFRPGSNTEAFF

j_gene: TRBJ1-5
abundance: once
v_gene: TRBV5-5
CDR3aa: CASRDSGTGNQPQHF

j_gene: TRBJ2-7
abundance: NA
v_gene: TRBV6-1
CDR3aa: CASSELSEQYF

j_gene: TRBJ2-3
abundance: NA
v_gene: TRBV6-1
CDR3aa: CASSEQDRVEAISF

j_gene: TRBJ2-7
abundance: few
v_gene: TRBV6-5
CDR3aa: CASIGDNRHYEQYF

j_gene: TRBJ2-7
abundance: once
v_gene: TRBV11-2
CDR3aa: CASSLGKGTSGTYEQYF

j_gene: TRBJ1-1
abundance: NA
v_gene: TRBV27
CDR3aa: CASRPLQGLGTEAFF

j_gene: TRBJ2-7
abundance: NA
v_gene: TRBV11-2
CDR3aa: CASSLEMGLAESYEQYF

j_gene: TRBJ1-4
abundance: NA
v_gene: TRBV28
CDR3aa: CASSHQTIYGLFF

j_gene: TRBJ2-3
abundance: once
v_gene: TRBV6-5
CDR3aa: CASSGVTTDTQYF

j_gene: TRBJ2-1
abundance: NA
v_gene: TRBV19
CDR3aa: CASQTSAPYNEQFF

j_gene: TRBJ2-3
abundance: NA
v_gene: TRBV7-9
CDR3aa: CASSLGNEREGRTDTQYF

j_gene: TRBJ1-3
abundance: NA
v_gene: TRBV19
CDR3aa: CASSIDRGKASGNTIYF

j_gene: TRBJ2-2
abundance: NA
v_gene: TRBV2
CDR3aa: CASSEIWNTGELFF

j_gene: TRBJ1-3
abundance: NA
v_gene: TRBV9
CDR3aa: CASSIREAAGNTIYF